These 19 T cell receptor beta chains were all obtained from the same sample, sequenced in a study of vaccination effects on CD4 cells after COVID-19. No cognate antigen is known for these TCRs. CD4+ T cells specific for antigen were expanded with viral peptide pools by the ViraFEST assay before sequencing. Having been cultured for approximately ten days, the cells underwent CD4+ T cell isolation. The vaccine recipients had no prior SARS-CoV-2 infection, with negative nucleocapsid antibodies. Sequencing was performed with immunoSEQ multiplex PCR; in TCRdb, only in-frame clones are kept and a portion is missing. The repertoire holds tens of thousands of clones, with roughly 70% as singletons. The specimen was CD4+ T cells from PBMCs cultured with SARS-CoV-2 spike peptides, collected before COVID-19 vaccination. Receptor source: a human donor who received a COVID-19 vaccine.

The chain recombines TRBV5-1 with TRBJ2-1; TRBD2 agrees at 7 bases. The CDR3 is 16 amino acids. Trimming at V came to 0 bases and at J to 0 bases, leaving 3 bases not matched to a gene. Germline lookup yields CDR1 SGHRS and CDR2 YFSETQ. CDR3 protein: CASSLDAGASYNEQFF. Here the CDR3 DNA reads TGCGCCAGCAGCTTGGACGCGGGAGCCTCCTACAATGAGCAGTTCTTC.

The chain carries TRBV10-3 and TRBJ1-3; D is unclear. V was trimmed by 2 bases and J by 2 bases, leaving 10 bases between them. The V gene's germline CDR1 is ENHRY and CDR2 SYGVKD. CDR3 size: 15 residues. This CDR3 reads CAISEGLSAGNTIYF. CDR3 coding DNA: TGTGCCATCAGTGAGGGTCTCTCAGCTGGAAACACCATATATTTT.

CDR3 nucleotide sequence: TGTGCCAGCAGCCAAGTATGGGGAATGAACACTGAAGCTTTCTTT. Encoded protein: CASSQVWGMNTEAFF. V usage is TRBV3-1 (or the pseudogene TRBV3-2) and J usage is TRBJ1-1; no definite D call. The CDR3 extends over 15 amino acids. Trimming took off 1 base at V and 0 bases at J, with 9 bases between the two ends. Germline CDR1 is LGHDT and CDR2 is YNNKEL (reference sequence).

V is TRBV3-1 (or the pseudogene TRBV3-2) and J is TRBJ2-7; 11 bases map to TRBD2. The CDR3 totals 17 residues. CDR1 is LGHDT, CDR2 YNNKEL, per germline (reference sequence). Trimming cost V 4 bases and J 0 bases; bases outside gene matches: 8. The CDR3 here is CASSRGLAGRRSYEQYF. CDR3 nucleotides: TGTGCCAGCAGCCGCGGACTAGCGGGCCGCCGCTCCTACGAGCAGTACTTC.

This clone was counted a single time. This chain connects TRBV9 to TRBJ1-2; D not certain. The CDR3 contains 15 residues. Trimming took off 4 bases at V and 0 bases at J, with 13 bases between the two ends. Germline V gene sequence: CDR1 SGDLS, CDR2 YYNGEE. CDR3 amino acids: CASSPEVWANYGYTF. CDR3 in DNA: TGTGCCAGCAGCCCCGAGGTTTGGGCTAACTATGGCTACACCTTC. Full variable domain (rest looked up from reference TRBV9 and TRBJ1-2): DSGVTQTPKHLITATGQRVTLRCSPRSGDLSVYWYQQSLDQGLQFLIQYYNGEERAKGNILERFSAQQFPDLHSELNLSSLELGDSALYFCASSPEVWANYGYTFGSGTRLTVV.

The rearrangement uses TRBV28 and TRBJ1-4; no firm D call. CDR3 size: 15 residues. Germline values: CDR1 MDHEN, CDR2 SYDVKM. V gave up 3 bases and J gave up 7 bases, with 15 bases separating them. Here the CDR3 DNA reads TGTGCCAGCAGTTTCCGTGCAGGTCTGAGTGAAAAACTGTTTTTT. It encodes CASSFRAGLSEKLFF. Combining the CDR3 with reference TRBV28 and TRBJ1-4 gives the whole variable domain DVKVTQSSRYLVKRTGEKVFLECVQDMDHENMFWYRQDPGLGLRLIYFSYDVKMKEKGDIPEGYSVSREKKERFSLILESASTNQTSMYLCASSFRAGLSEKLFFGSGTQLSVL.

V usage is TRBV19 and J usage is TRBJ1-1; TRBD1 might be the D (6 bases). Germline values: CDR1 LNHDA, CDR2 SQIVND (reference sequence). V gave up 3 bases and J gave up 5 bases, with 16 bases separating them. The CDR3 contains 15 residues. The CDR3: CASSIPGGAGTEAFF. CDR3 sequence (DNA): TGTGCCAGTAGTATCCCCGGGGGCGCGGGGACTGAAGCTTTCTTT.

V usage is TRBV6-1 and J usage is TRBJ2-3; D possibly matches TRBD1 or TRBD2 (5 bases each). V was cut by 0 bases and J by 3 bases, with 16 bases left in between. Germline CDR1 and CDR2: MNHNS and SASEGT. This CDR3 is 17 amino acids long. In nucleotides, the CDR3 is TGTGCCAGCAGTGAAGCGAGGGGACCCCAAGGGACAGATACGCAGTATTTT. Translation: CASSEARGPQGTDTQYF.

The rearrangement links TRBV10-1 to TRBJ1-5; TRBD1 matches at 10 bases. V was pared by 5 bases and J by 2 bases, with 12 bases of the junction left unmatched. CDR3 length: 18 residues. Germline CDR1 reads WNHNN; CDR2 reads SYGVQD (reference sequence). The CDR3 here is CASSKGWGQGFGNQPQHF. The CDR3 nucleotides read TGCGCCAGCAGTAAAGGGTGGGGACAGGGGTTTGGCAATCAGCCCCAGCATTTT.

About this clone: The identical CDR3 is also encoded by other nucleotide sequences in the sample. The chain joins TRBV9 to TRBJ2-2, with 8 bases lining up with TRBD2. With V trimmed by 3 bases and J by 4 bases, 11 bases remained unmatched. The germline V gene encodes CDR1 SGDLS and CDR2 YYNGEE. CDR3 length: 17 amino acids. CDR3 DNA: TGTGCCAGCAGCGCAACCTCTCGGGGGGGAGTCACCGGGGAGCTGTTTTTT. Its protein product is CASSATSRGGVTGELFF.

This chain uses TRBV19 with TRBJ2-1; D may be TRBD1 or TRBD2 (5 bases each). CDR3 length: 13 residues. Between the trimmed V and J ends, which lost 5 bases and 12 bases, there was a span of 17 bases. Germline assignment: CDR1 LNHDA and CDR2 SQIVND (reference sequence). The CDR3 here is CASSGARRARQFF. CDR3 DNA sequence: TGTGCCAGTAGTGGGGCTCGGCGGGCAAGGCAGTTCTTC. The full variable domain, rest sourced from reference TRBV19 and TRBJ2-1, is DGGITQSPKYLFRKEGQNVTLSCEQNLNHDAMYWYRQDPGQGLRLIYYSQIVNDFQKGDIAEGYSVSREKKESFPLTVTSAQKNPTAFYLCASSGARRARQFFGPGTRLTVL.

This chain joins TRBV27 and TRBJ1-4; 8 nucleotides align to TRBD1. CDR3 length equals 16 residues. The J segment lost 3 bases and the V segment lost 5 bases, leaving 8 bases of the junction unmatched. Looked up from germline, CDR1 is MNHEY and CDR2 is SMNVEV (reference sequence). The CDR3 loop is CASSPEGQAPNEKLFF. The CDR3 DNA sequence: TGTGCCAGCAGTCCTGAGGGACAGGCACCTAATGAAAAACTGTTTTTT. Combining the CDR3 with reference TRBV27 and TRBJ1-4 gives the whole variable domain EAQVTQNPRYLITVTGKKLTVTCSQNMNHEYMSWYRQDPGLGLRQIYYSMNVEVTDKGDVPEGYKVSRKEKRNFPLILESPSPNQTSLYFCASSPEGQAPNEKLFFGSGTQLSVL.

CDR3 loop: CASSYPSGNRAIGKNIQYF. DNA for the CDR3: TGTGCCAGCAGTTACCCCTCAGGGAATAGGGCGATCGGGAAAAACATTCAGTACTTC. The chain links TRBV6-2 or TRBV6-3 to TRBJ2-4, with TRBD1 as a possible D gene (5 bases). V shed 2 bases and J shed 4 bases, with 24 bases lying between them. The CDR3 has 19 amino acids. Per the germline V gene, CDR1 is MNHEY and CDR2 is SVGEGT.

This chain connects TRBV10-3 to TRBJ2-1; the match to TRBD2 covers 8 bases. Germline-derived CDR1 and CDR2 are ENHRY and SYGVKD. CDR3 size: 14 residues. V gave up 7 bases and J gave up 5 bases; unmatched junction bases: 7. The CDR3 sequence is CAIKGGLADNEQFF. DNA for the CDR3: TGTGCCATCAAGGGTGGACTAGCCGACAATGAGCAGTTCTTC.

The chain links TRBV14 to TRBJ2-6; 8 nucleotides agree with TRBD1. The J segment lost 5 bases and the V segment lost 4 bases, leaving 10 bases of the junction unmatched. Germline assignment: CDR1 SGHDN and CDR2 FVKESK. The CDR3 extends over 17 amino acids. The CDR3 DNA follows: TGTGCCAGCAGCCCCTGGACAGGGAAGCCCCGGGCCAACGTCCTGACTTTC. Translated, it gives CASSPWTGKPRANVLTF.

This clone turned up a few times. The chain recombines TRBV5-1 with TRBJ1-1; the D is unclear. The CDR3 has 13 amino acids. Trimming pared 2 bases from V and 1 base from J, leaving 6 bases between. Germline V gives CDR1 SGHRS, CDR2 YFSETQ. CDR3 sequence: CASSFEGNTEAFF. In DNA, the CDR3 is TGCGCCAGCAGCTTTGAGGGGAACACTGAAGCTTTCTTT.

The V gene is TRBV11-2, the J gene TRBJ2-4; D is uncertain. From germline, CDR1 is SGHAT and CDR2 FQNNGV. There are 18 residues in the CDR3. Trimming removed 0 bases at V and 4 bases at J, with 19 bases between. The CDR3 here is CASSLDFWQRPAKNIQYF. The CDR3 nucleotides are TGTGCCAGCAGCTTAGATTTTTGGCAGCGACCAGCGAAAAACATTCAGTACTTC.

V is TRBV30 and J is TRBJ1-6; D is unresolved. Trimming left V 6 bases short and J 15 bases short, with 15 bases between. CDR1 is GTSNPN and CDR2 is SVGIG in the germline V gene (reference sequence). This CDR3 is built from 11 residues. The CDR3 nucleotides are TGTGCCTGCTCTAGACCGGGAATCCTCCACTTT. Its translation is CACSRPGILHF.

This chain connects TRBV5-1 to TRBJ2-3; possibly TRBD1 for D (6 bases). This CDR3 comprises 14 residues. Trimming stripped 3 bases from V and 5 bases from J, with 13 bases between. Per germline, CDR1 SGHRS and CDR2 YFSETQ. As DNA, the CDR3 is TGCGCCAGCAGCTCCGGACAGACCCTAGATACGCAGTATTTT. Amino acids: CASSSGQTLDTQYF.